The subject of this entry is one T cell receptor (beta chain). The sample originates from a study of blood T cell repertoires in COVID-19. Study at large: The origin of the acute and convalescent COVID-19 samples was the United States, Italy and Spain.

As processed by the authors: Amplification of reference gene primers was used by the study to estimate nucleated cell counts. Sequenced by immunoSEQ multiplex PCR; TCRdb stores in-frame clones only, minus some. From that table come the V and J calls and clone size; the DNA was used to work out D and trimming. The sample records about 140,000 clones, almost 85% being singletons. Participants were aged about 18 to 100 years from about 25 US areas. Participant reports of clinical history set cohort assignment. This CDR3 is built from 15 residues. Trimming stripped 7 bases from V and 5 bases from J, with 21 bases between. Germline V lookup: CDR1 PRHDT, CDR2 FYEKMQ (reference sequence).

Sequences were obtained from PBMCs or T cells enriched from blood (not recorded which). The V call is TRBV13, the J call TRBJ2-7, with a possible D match to TRBD1 (5 bases). The source of this sequence is a man between 35 and 55 years old with acute COVID-19. CDR3 nucleotides: TGTGCCAGCAACTCCTGGCAGGGTGAATCCCACGAGCAGTACTTC. The encoded protein is CASNSWQGESHEQYF.